The 18 T cell receptor beta chains given below trace back to one sample, sequenced in a study of cytomegalovirus exposure and HLA in healthy donors (dated by TCRdb to about 2017). The library was obtained by the immunoSEQ multiplex PCR assay. A mixture of 60 forward primers for TCR Vbeta segments and 13 reverse primers for TCR Jbeta segments was used in the multiplex PCR. Imported from immuneACCESS, the table was reduced by TCRdb to in-frame sequences with V and J called. These copies leave out some clones; in studies compared against another copy, an unresolved V gene accounts for under half, and the cause of the remainder is not known. In all, the sample holds around 150,000 clones, and 84% of those were seen once. In total, the top ten clones hold 5% to 7% of the sample. The sequenced sample consisted of PBMCs. These receptors originate from a man in his forties or fifties in good health and CMV-seropositive.

The chain recombines TRBV21-1 with TRBJ2-5; TRBD2, the table's D call, was not compared with the DNA. TRBV21-1 is a known pseudogene. This CDR3 has 20 amino acids. CDR3 nucleotides: TGTGCCAGCAGCAAAGTTGGAGGGATACCCCCGCGAAAAGGAGTAGAGACCCAGTACTTC. Protein: CASSKVGGIPPRKGVETQYF.

This chain connects TRBV6-1 to TRBJ2-4, with D maybe TRBD2 (5 bases). The V end lost 10 bases, the J end lost 2 bases, and 15 bases lay between the germline ends. This CDR3 has 14 amino acids. Germline values: CDR1 MNHNS, CDR2 SASEGT. The CDR3 DNA follows: TGTGCCACCCAGGAGGAGACTCCCAAAAACATTCAGTACTTC. Its translation: CATQEETPKNIQYF.

V is TRBV9 and J is TRBJ2-5, with D possibly TRBD1 on 5 matching bases. Gene TRBJ2-7 matches the end of the DNA better, so the J call may be wrong. The V gene's germline CDR1 is SGDLS and CDR2 YYNGEE. This CDR3 comprises 13 residues. The CDR3 spells CASSGDTGYEQYF. CDR3 DNA sequence: TGTGCCAGCAGCGGGGATACAGGTTACGAGCAGTACTTC.

The CDR3 loop reads CSAWDQGEAFF. The CDR3 nucleotides are TGCAGCGCTTGGGACCAGGGGGAAGCTTTCTTT. The chain uses TRBV29-1 and TRBJ1-1; tentatively, D is TRBD1 (6 bases). This CDR3 is built from 11 residues. The germline CDR1 and CDR2 sequences are SQVTM and ANQGSEA. V was trimmed by 7 bases and J by 8 bases, leaving 14 bases between them.

This chain links TRBV10-2 with TRBJ2-7, with 11 nucleotides matching TRBD2. Germline values: CDR1 WSHSY, CDR2 SAAADI. The ends lost 2 bases at V and 2 bases at J; junction bases unmatched: 17. The CDR3 covers 20 residues. CDR3 sequence reads: CASSERYTSGSRVLAYEQYV. The CDR3, as DNA: TGCGCCAGCAGTGAGAGGTATACTAGCGGGAGTAGGGTCCTAGCCTACGAGCAGTACGTC.

The V call is TRBV6-6, the J call TRBJ2-7; 7 positions match TRBD1. V shed 8 bases, J shed 2 bases, and the junction held 6 bases outside the gene matches. This CDR3 has 13 residues. Germline CDR1 and CDR2: MNHNY and SVGAGI (reference sequence). As DNA, the CDR3 is TGTGCCAGCTGGGGGACAGCTACCTACGAGCAGTACTTC. Its protein is CASWGTATYEQYF.

The chain is built from TRBV28 and TRBJ1-2; the D is unclear. The CDR3 is 15 residues long. Trimming removed 4 bases from V and 0 bases from J, with 12 bases in between. Germline V lookup: CDR1 MDHEN, CDR2 SYDVKM. CDR3 nucleotide sequence: TGTGCCAGCAGTTATGAAGACGGGACTAACTATGGCTACACCTTC. Encoded protein: CASSYEDGTNYGYTF.

This clone showed up just once. The V and J genes are TRBV9 and TRBJ1-3; a weak D match, TRBD1 (5 bases). Germline V lookup: CDR1 SGDLS, CDR2 YYNGEE. The CDR3 extends over 15 amino acids. The V end lost 4 bases, the J end lost 1 base, and 12 bases lay between the germline ends. The CDR3 DNA is TGTGCCAGCAGCCTCCGTGGGGCGTCTGGAAACACCATATATTTT. This codes for CASSLRGASGNTIYF.

A remark on this clone: Within the sample, other DNA sequences also encode this same CDR3. V and J are TRBV11-3 and TRBJ2-1, with D uncertain. This CDR3 comprises 12 residues. Trimming shortened V by 3 bases and J by 6 bases, and 6 bases separated the two germline ends. Per germline, CDR1 SGHNT and CDR2 YENEEA. The CDR3 sequence: CASSFTGNEQFF. The DNA of the CDR3 is TGTGCCAGCAGCTTTACCGGCAATGAGCAGTTCTTC.

Concerning this clone itself: Other nucleotide sequences in the sample specify the same CDR3. The chain has TRBV11-3 and TRBJ1-2, with TRBD1 identical over 8 bases. V shed 0 bases, J shed 4 bases, and the junction held 1 base outside the gene matches. The CDR3 is made up of 14 amino acids. CDR1 and CDR2 (germline): SGHNT, YENEEA. Here the CDR3 reads CASSLDGTGYGYTF. The CDR3, as DNA: TGTGCCAGCAGCTTAGATGGGACAGGCTATGGCTACACCTTC.

This chain joins TRBV6-6 and TRBJ2-7; D uncertain. Germline assignment: CDR1 MNHNY and CDR2 SVGAGI (reference sequence). Trimming took 0 bases from V and 5 from J, leaving 11 bases between them. The CDR3 has 14 residues. The CDR3 loop is CASSYSRGSNEQYV. The DNA of the CDR3 is TGTGCCAGCAGTTACTCTAGAGGTAGCAACGAGCAGTACGTC.

The V call is TRBV4-1, the J call TRBJ2-2, with 11 bases that match TRBD1. CDR1 and CDR2 from the germline V gene are MGHRA and YSYEKL. V shed 2 bases and J 5 bases; nucleotides not matched to a gene: 7. CDR3 length: 17 residues. The CDR3 sequence is CASSQTGTGGETGELFF. CDR3 coding DNA: TGCGCCAGCAGCCAAACCGGGACAGGGGGTGAGACCGGGGAGCTGTTTTTT.

The chain is built from TRBV4-1 and TRBJ2-5, with TRBD2 identical over 7 bases. Trimming took 2 bases from V and 3 from J; bases not matched to a gene: 3. Germline V gene lookup returns CDR1 MGHRA and CDR2 YSYEKL. The CDR3 covers 14 residues. In DNA, the CDR3 is TGCGCCAGCAGCCAATGGGGGGGGAAAGAGACCCAGTACTTC. Its translation: CASSQWGGKETQYF.

The gene calls are TRBV11-2 and TRBJ2-1, with TRBD2 matching over 10 bases. Germline trimming cut 0 bases from V and 10 bases from J; bases unmatched to any gene: 15. Germline CDR1 and CDR2: SGHAT and FQNNGV. The CDR3 contains 18 residues. CDR3 in DNA: TGTGCCAGCAGCTTAGATCTGGCTAGCGGGAGTCTCGTGGAGGAGCAGTTCTTC. Translation: CASSLDLASGSLVEEQFF.

The chain joins TRBV19 to TRBJ1-2, with unresolved D. Trimming took off 5 bases at V and 1 base at J, with 8 bases between the two ends. The germline gives CDR1 LNHDA, CDR2 SQIVND (reference sequence). This CDR3 is 13 amino acids long. This CDR3 reads CASSYRSNYGYTF. CDR3 sequence (DNA): TGTGCCAGTAGTTATCGGAGTAACTATGGCTACACCTTC.

This clone was observed a single time. The chain joins TRBV19 to TRBJ2-1; D is ambiguous. Germline loops: CDR1 LNHDA, CDR2 SQIVND (reference sequence). With 6 bases removed from V and 8 bases from J, the gap between germline ends came to 17 bases. The CDR3 covers 14 residues. This CDR3 is CASSYRSGSDEQFF. As DNA, the CDR3 is TGTGCCAGTAGCTATAGGTCCGGGTCGGATGAGCAGTTCTTC.

Only a few counts were recorded for this clone. Different DNA sequences within this sample yield the same CDR3. The chain is built from TRBV27 and TRBJ1-1, with D unresolved. CDR3 length equals 14 residues. V was trimmed by 0 bases and J by 1 base, leaving 6 bases between them. Looked up from germline, CDR1 is MNHEY and CDR2 is SMNVEV (reference sequence). In DNA form, the CDR3 reads TGTGCCAGCAGTTTATCAGGCGGGAACACTGAAGCTTTCTTT. Translated: CASSLSGGNTEAFF.

This chain uses TRBV6-6 with TRBJ2-5; D is unclear. Deletions cut 9 bases from V and 5 bases from J, with 10 bases between. Germline CDR1 reads MNHNY; CDR2 reads SVGAGI (reference sequence). This CDR3 region has 11 residues. The DNA for the CDR3 is TGTGCCAGTTCTCCTCGGGAGACCCAGTACTTC. This sequence encodes CASSPRETQYF.